The 4 T cell receptor beta chains below come from one sample, sequenced in a study of blood T cell repertoires in COVID-19. Only in-frame clones appear in the TCRdb table, and some are missing; sequencing was by immunoSEQ multiplex PCR. The sample contains 90,000 to 110,000 clones, 80% to 85% of which appear only once. The specimen sequenced was peripheral blood. The receptors were sampled from a woman of 80 years or more with acute or convalescent COVID-19.

This clone was recorded once. The chain carries TRBV5-6 and TRBJ2-2; 8 bases are a match to TRBD1. The CDR3 spans 14 residues. The V and J ends lost 3 bases and 4 bases, in that order; junction bases with no gene match: 2. Germline values: CDR1 SGHDT, CDR2 YYEEEE. Here the CDR3 DNA reads TGTGCCAGCAGCTCTGACAGGGGCACCGGGGAGCTGTTTTTT. Its protein is CASSSDRGTGELFF.

The V gene is TRBV19, the J gene TRBJ1-5, with 7 bases aligning to TRBD1. CDR3 length equals 16 residues. The V and J ends lost 6 bases and 3 bases, in that order; junction bases with no gene match: 11. Germline CDR1 LNHDA, CDR2 SQIVND (reference sequence). For the CDR3, the DNA is TGTGCCAGTAGATCTCTGATCAGGGGGGACAATCAGCCCCAGCATTTT. Translating it yields CASRSLIRGDNQPQHF.

The J gene is TRBJ2-1, the V gene TRBV5-1, with D perhaps matching TRBD2 (6 bases). Germline CDR1 is SGHRS and CDR2 is YFSETQ. The CDR3 contains 14 residues. Trimming removed 1 base from V and 6 bases from J, with 11 bases in between. The CDR3 protein is CASSLWAGLNEQFF. In DNA, the CDR3 is TGCGCCAGCAGCTTGTGGGCGGGACTCAATGAGCAGTTCTTC.

J is TRBJ2-5 and V is TRBV18; D may be TRBD1 (5 bases). The V gene's germline CDR1 is KGHSH and CDR2 LQKENI. V was cut by 0 bases and J by 2 bases, with 7 bases left in between. The CDR3 contains 14 residues. The CDR3 protein is CASSPPTGQETQYF. In DNA, the CDR3 is TGTGCCAGCTCACCACCTACAGGTCAAGAGACCCAGTACTTC. Based on the CDR3 plus reference TRBV18 and TRBJ2-5, the full variable domain is NAGVMQNPRHLVRRRGQEARLRCSPMKGHSHVYWYRQLPEEGLKFMVYLQKENIIDESGMPKERFSAEFPKEGPSILRIQQVVRGDSAAYFCASSPPTGQETQYFGPGTRLLVL.